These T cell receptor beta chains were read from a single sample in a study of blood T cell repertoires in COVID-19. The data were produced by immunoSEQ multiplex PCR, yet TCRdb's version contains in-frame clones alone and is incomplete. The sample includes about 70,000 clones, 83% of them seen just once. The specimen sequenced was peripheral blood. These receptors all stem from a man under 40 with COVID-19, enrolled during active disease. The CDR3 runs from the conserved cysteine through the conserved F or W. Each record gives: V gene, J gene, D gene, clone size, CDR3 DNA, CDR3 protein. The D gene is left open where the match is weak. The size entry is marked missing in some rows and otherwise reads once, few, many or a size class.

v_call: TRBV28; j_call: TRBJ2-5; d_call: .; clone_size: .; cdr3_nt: TGTGCCAGCAGTTTGCCCAGGGATGGGCGCCAAGAGACCCAGTACTTC; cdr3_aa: CASSLPRDGRQETQYF
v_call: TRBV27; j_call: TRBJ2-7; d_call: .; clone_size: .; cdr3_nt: TGTGCCAGCAGTTTTTCGGCAGGGATAAGCGAGCAGTACTTC; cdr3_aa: CASSFSAGISEQYF
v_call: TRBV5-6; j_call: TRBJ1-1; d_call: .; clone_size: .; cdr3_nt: TGTGCCAGCACCTTGAAGAACGGGGGCACTGAAGCTTTCTTT; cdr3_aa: CASTLKNGGTEAFF
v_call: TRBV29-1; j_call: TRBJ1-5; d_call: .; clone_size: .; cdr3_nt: TGCAGCGTCCAGAGCTGGGGGGTCAATCAGCCCCAGCATTTT; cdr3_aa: CSVQSWGVNQPQHF
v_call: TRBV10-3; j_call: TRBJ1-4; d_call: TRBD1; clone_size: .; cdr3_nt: TGTGCCATCAGTGGGAAGCCGGGACAGGGGGAAAAACTGTTTTTT; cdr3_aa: CAISGKPGQGEKLFF
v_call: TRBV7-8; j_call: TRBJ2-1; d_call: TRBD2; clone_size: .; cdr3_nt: TGTGCCAGCAGCTTAGACGGGAGGCAAAATTACAATGAGCAGTTCTTC; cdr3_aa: CASSLDGRQNYNEQFF
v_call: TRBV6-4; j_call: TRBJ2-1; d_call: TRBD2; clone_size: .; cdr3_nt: TGTGCCAGCAGTGACTCGAAGCGGGAGGGCTTCTACAATGAGCAGTTCTTC; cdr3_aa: CASSDSKREGFYNEQFF
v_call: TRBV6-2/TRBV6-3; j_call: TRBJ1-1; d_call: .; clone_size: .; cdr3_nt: TGTGCCAGCAGTCCGGACAGAACCATCACTGAAGCTTTCTTT; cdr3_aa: CASSPDRTITEAFF
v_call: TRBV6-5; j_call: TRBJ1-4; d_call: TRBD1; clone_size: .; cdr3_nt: TGTGCCAGCAGCCGACCAGGGGGGAATGAAAAACTGTTTTTT; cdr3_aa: CASSRPGGNEKLFF
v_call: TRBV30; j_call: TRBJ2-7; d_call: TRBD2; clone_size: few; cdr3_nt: TGTGCCTGGAGCACCCCTGGTAGGGAACTAGCGGGCTTCTACGAGCAGTACTTC; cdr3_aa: CAWSTPGRELAGFYEQYF
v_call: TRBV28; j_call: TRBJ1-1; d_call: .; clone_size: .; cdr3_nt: TGTGCCAGCGGGGGGTGGACTGAAGCTTTCTTT; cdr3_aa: CASGGWTEAFF
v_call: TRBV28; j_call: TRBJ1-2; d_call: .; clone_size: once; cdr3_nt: TGTGCCAGCAGCCCCGCTACAGACTATGGCTACACCTTC; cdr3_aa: CASSPATDYGYTF
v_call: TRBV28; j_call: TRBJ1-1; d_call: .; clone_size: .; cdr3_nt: TGTGCCACGGGACCGTGGGGGGCTGAAGCTTTCTTT; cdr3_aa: CATGPWGAEAFF
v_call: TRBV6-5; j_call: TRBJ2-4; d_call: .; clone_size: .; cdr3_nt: TGTGCCAGCAGTTATGGGGGGGCGGCCAAAAACATTCAGTACTTC; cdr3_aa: CASSYGGAAKNIQYF
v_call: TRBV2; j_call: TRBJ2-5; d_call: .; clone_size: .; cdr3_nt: TGTGCCAGCCAGGATGGGGGGGCAGAGACCCAGTACTTC; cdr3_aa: CASQDGGAETQYF
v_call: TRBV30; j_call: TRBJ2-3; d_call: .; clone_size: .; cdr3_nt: TGTGCTTCCCAGGGGGGTAATCGGGCAGATACGCAGTATTTT; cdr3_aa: CASQGGNRADTQYF
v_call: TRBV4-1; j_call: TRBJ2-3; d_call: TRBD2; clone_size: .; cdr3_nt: TGCGCCAGCAGCCCTAGCGGTTACACAGATACGCAGTATTTT; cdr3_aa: CASSPSGYTDTQYF
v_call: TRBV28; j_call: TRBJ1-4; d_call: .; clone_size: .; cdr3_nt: TGTGCCAGCAGGCAGGGAGGTAATGAAAAACTGTTTTTT; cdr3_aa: CASRQGGNEKLFF
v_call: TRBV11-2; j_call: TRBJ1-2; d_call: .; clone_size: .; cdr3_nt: TGTGCCAGCAGCTTAGAGCGCGGAGCCGGCTACACCTTC; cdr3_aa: CASSLERGAGYTF
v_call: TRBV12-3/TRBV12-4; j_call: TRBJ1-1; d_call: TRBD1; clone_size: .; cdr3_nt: TGTGCCAGCAGCTGGACAGGGCCCACTGAAGCTTTCTTT; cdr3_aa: CASSWTGPTEAFF
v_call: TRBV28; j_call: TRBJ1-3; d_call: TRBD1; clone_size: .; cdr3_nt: TGTGCCAGCAGCGGGGACAGTTTAACGAGTTCTGGAAACACCATATATTTT; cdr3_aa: CASSGDSLTSSGNTIYF
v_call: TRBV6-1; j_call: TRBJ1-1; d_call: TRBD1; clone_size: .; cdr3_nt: TGTGCCAGCAGTGTACACAACGCCATACAGGGGTTGGACACTGAAGCTTTCTTT; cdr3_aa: CASSVHNAIQGLDTEAFF
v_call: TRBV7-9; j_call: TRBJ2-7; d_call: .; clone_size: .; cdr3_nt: TGTGCCAGCAGCCCCGAGGGGGACGAGCAGTACTTC; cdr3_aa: CASSPEGDEQYF
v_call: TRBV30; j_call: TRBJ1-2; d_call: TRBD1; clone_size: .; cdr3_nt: TGTGCCTGGAGTGCGCGACAGGGGCTAGTCTATGGCTACACCTTC; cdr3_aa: CAWSARQGLVYGYTF
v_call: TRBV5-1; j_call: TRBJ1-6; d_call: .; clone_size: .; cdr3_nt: TGCGCCAGCAGCTTGGTGGGCTGGAGGCCCGATTCACCCCTCCACTTT; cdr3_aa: CASSLVGWRPDSPLHF
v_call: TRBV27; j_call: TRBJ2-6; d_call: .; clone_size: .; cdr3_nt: TGTGCCAGCAGTCCCCTTCGGGGGAGGGCCAACGTCCTGACTTTC; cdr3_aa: CASSPLRGRANVLTF